This T cell receptor (beta chain) is drawn from a study of blood T cell repertoires in COVID-19. Assay: immunoSEQ multiplex PCR; the TCRdb copy retains only in-frame clones and omits some. This sample carries about 250,000 clones, roughly 88% of them seen once, and the ten largest clones take approximately 1.3%. Germline CDR1 and CDR2: SGHVS and FQNEAQ. Trimming cost V 0 bases and J 5 bases; bases outside gene matches: 3. CDR3 length equals 15 residues. The sample taken for sequencing was peripheral blood. The chain uses TRBV7-8 and TRBJ2-5, with 10 bases identical to TRBD1. The clonotype comes from an elderly man with acute or convalescent COVID-19. The CDR3 sequence is CASSLAGQGSETQYF. Here the CDR3 DNA reads TGTGCCAGCAGCTTAGCGGGACAGGGGTCGGAGACCCAGTACTTC.